The 17 T cell receptor beta chains given below trace back to one sample, sequenced in a study of regulatory T cells in long-lasting Graves disease. CDR3-region Arm-PCR and iRepertoire HTBI primers produced the TCR beta libraries. One entry per CDR3 protein, called by TCRdb with MiXCR from the multiplex PCR reads. This sample has nearly 350,000 distinct CDR3 sequences, with around 19% found just once. This sample's time point: persistent/refractory GD, antithyroid drugs over 5 years with positive TRAb. PBMCs provided the RNA from which the TCR library was made. Source: peripheral blood mononuclear cells (PBMCs), taken when the disease was refractory, from a patient treated with antithyroid drugs. Source of these receptors: a female donor with Graves disease.

Only a few counts were recorded for this clonotype. The gene calls are TRBV19 and TRBJ2-1, with TRBD2 matching over 9 bases. This CDR3 is built from 15 residues. CDR1 LNHDA and CDR2 SQIVND come from the germline V gene (reference sequence). Trimming removed 2 bases from V and 7 bases from J; junction bases left unmatched: 6. CDR3 DNA: TGTGCCAGTAGTATAATAGCGGGAGCTCAGAATGAGCAGTTCTTC. Translated, it gives CASSIIAGAQNEQFF.

In this sample, this clonotype turned up many times. The CDR3 spells CATSIPPAYEQYF. The CDR3 coding sequence is TGTGCCACCTCAATCCCACCGGCCTACGAGCAGTACTTC. The J gene is TRBJ2-7, the V gene TRBV28; D is undetermined. The CDR3 has 13 amino acids. Germline CDR1 and CDR2: MDHEN and SYDVKM. V lost 10 bases and J lost 2, with 15 bases in between.

This clonotype came up a few times. The chain joins TRBV20-1 to TRBJ2-5; 11 bases line up with TRBD1. CDR3 size: 15 residues. The germline V gene has CDR1 DFQATT and CDR2 SNEGSKA (reference sequence). V lost 4 bases, J lost 4 bases, and 8 bases stayed unmatched. CDR3 DNA sequence: TGCAGTGCTACGAGGGGGACAGGGGGAAGAGAGACCCAGTACTTC. Protein product: CSATRGTGGRETQYF.

This clonotype was picked up many times. The CDR3 loop reads CASTTGQGVIQPQHF. In nucleotides, the CDR3 is TGTGCCAGCACTACGGGACAGGGGGTGATTCAGCCCCAGCATTTT. The rearrangement joins TRBV28 to TRBJ1-5, with 11 bases aligning to TRBD1. Germline V gives CDR1 MDHEN, CDR2 SYDVKM. Unmatched junction bases numbered 8, after V lost 7 bases and J lost 6 bases. The length of the CDR3 is 15 residues.

The V and J genes are TRBV6-2 or TRBV6-3 and TRBJ2-1; D remains ambiguous. The V end was cut by 5 bases, the J end by 4 bases, with 9 bases between. CDR3 length equals 13 residues. Germline V gives CDR1 MNHEY, CDR2 SVGEGT. CDR3 in DNA: TGTGCCAGCAGTGAGAATAGGTACAATGAGCAGTTCTTC. Its protein is CASSENRYNEQFF.

This clonotype was seen a handful of times. The chain carries TRBV29-1 and TRBJ2-5, with TRBD2 matching 10 bases. CDR1 and CDR2 from the germline V gene are SQVTM and ANQGSEA. J was trimmed by 3 bases and V by 8 bases; bases with no gene match: 12. The CDR3 has 15 residues. CDR3 sequence: CSPRKAGGPEETQYF. The CDR3 DNA follows: TGCAGCCCCCGGAAAGCGGGAGGGCCGGAAGAGACCCAGTACTTC. Full variable domain (rest looked up from reference TRBV29-1 and TRBJ2-5): SAVISQKPSRDICQRGTSLTIQCQVDSQVTMMFWYRQQPGQSLTLIATANQGSEATYESGFVIDKFPISRPNLTFSTLTVSNMSPEDSSIYLCSPRKAGGPEETQYFGPGTRLLVL.

V is TRBV6-4 and J is TRBJ1-3; D is undetermined. Per the germline V gene, CDR1 is MRHNA and CDR2 is SNTAGT. Trimming left V 5 bases short and J 0 bases short, with 8 bases between. This CDR3 spans 14 amino acids. The CDR3 protein is CASSSVTSGNTIYF. The CDR3 region has the DNA TGTGCCAGCAGTTCAGTTACCTCTGGAAACACCATATATTTT.

Details on this clonotype: A much bigger clone sits one base away, suggesting this may be a read error. For the CDR3, the DNA is TGTGCCGGCAGCCTATGTTGGTCCTACGAGCAGTACTTC. This encodes CAGSLCWSYEQYF. V is TRBV7-3 and J is TRBJ2-7; D not resolved. This CDR3 is 13 amino acids long. Germline lookup yields CDR1 SGHTA and CDR2 FQGTGA.

This clonotype was seen a handful of times. The chain has TRBV19 and TRBJ2-7, with 9 nucleotides matching TRBD2. Germline V gene data show CDR1 as LNHDA and CDR2 as SQIVND (reference sequence). The CDR3 extends over 14 amino acids. Losses at the gene ends were 5 bases for V and 7 bases for J; bases not matched to a gene: 9. The CDR3 nucleotides are TGTGCCAGTAGTCGGACTAGCGCCCTTCGGGAGCAGTACTTC. Residues: CASSRTSALREQYF. Variable domain in full (rest from reference TRBV19 and TRBJ2-7): DGGITQSPKYLFRKEGQNVTLSCEQNLNHDAMYWYRQDPGQGLRLIYYSQIVNDFQKGDIAEGYSVSREKKESFPLTVTSAQKNPTAFYLCASSRTSALREQYFGPGTRLTVT.

V and J are TRBV7-8 and TRBJ1-3; the match to TRBD1 covers 8 bases. The length of the CDR3 is 18 residues. J was trimmed by 2 bases and V by 1 base; bases with no gene match: 10. Per the germline V gene, CDR1 is SGHVS and CDR2 is FQNEAQ. CDR3 region: CASSLVWTDRGTGNTIYF. The CDR3 DNA is TGTGCCAGCAGCTTAGTCTGGACCGACAGGGGAACTGGAAACACCATATATTTT.

The chain couples TRBV5-1 to TRBJ2-3; 8 bases map to TRBD1. The germline V gene has CDR1 SGHRS and CDR2 YFSETQ. With 4 bases clipped from V and 4 bases from J, the junction kept 5 bases outside the gene matches. The CDR3 spans 14 residues. Written as DNA, the CDR3 is TGCGCCAGCAGCATGACAGGGGCGGCAGATACGCAGTATTTT. Protein: CASSMTGAADTQYF. The full variable domain, its missing parts supplied by reference TRBV5-1 and TRBJ2-3, is KAGVTQTPRYLIKTRGQQVTLSCSPISGHRSVSWYQQTPGQGLQFLFEYFSETQRNKGNFPGRFSGRQFSNSRSEMNVSTLELGDSALYLCASSMTGAADTQYFGPGTRLTVL.

The chain uses TRBV19 and TRBJ2-6; D perhaps matches TRBD2 (6 bases). The CDR3 extends over 15 amino acids. Germline V lookup: CDR1 LNHDA, CDR2 SQIVND (reference sequence). With 1 base removed from V and 2 bases from J, the gap between germline ends came to 6 bases. The CDR3 is CASSIAGAGANVLTF. CDR3 in DNA: TGTGCCAGTAGTATAGCGGGGGCTGGGGCCAACGTCCTGACTTTC.

This clonotype has at least ten counts. V and J are TRBV12-3 or TRBV12-4 and TRBJ2-7, with TRBD1 matching 11 bases. Trimming took 3 bases from V and 6 from J; bases not matched to a gene: 7. This CDR3 is built from 15 residues. This CDR3 reads CASSLSDRGLSEQYF. As DNA, the CDR3 is TGTGCCAGCAGTTTGTCGGACAGGGGGCTTTCCGAGCAGTACTTC.

The J gene is TRBJ1-1, the V gene TRBV6-5; D call uncertain. Trimming removed 2 bases at V and 1 base at J, with 11 bases between. This CDR3 contains 15 residues. CDR1 and CDR2 from the germline V gene are MNHEY and SVGAGI. The CDR3 loop is CASSYGGIRNTEAFF. CDR3 nucleotides: TGTGCCAGCAGTTACGGAGGGATACGGAACACTGAAGCTTTCTTT.

The rearrangement uses TRBV13 and TRBJ2-1; 10 bases are shared with TRBD2. V lost 8 bases, J lost 5 bases, and 6 bases stayed unmatched. Germline CDR1 is PRHDT and CDR2 is FYEKMQ (reference sequence). CDR3 length: 14 amino acids. DNA of the CDR3: TGTGCCAGCGCACAGCGGGAGGGGGACAATGAGCAGTTCTTC. Its protein is CASAQREGDNEQFF.

The V gene is TRBV2, the J gene TRBJ1-5; no clear D gene. Germline V gene lookup returns CDR1 SNHLY and CDR2 FYNNEI. Trimming removed 8 bases at V and 2 bases at J, with 22 bases between. The CDR3 covers 17 residues. The CDR3 is CASHKEEVETGNQPQHF. The CDR3 coding sequence is TGTGCCAGCCATAAGGAGGAGGTGGAGACTGGCAATCAGCCCCAGCATTTT. Full variable domain (remainder filled in from reference TRBV2 and TRBJ1-5): EPEVTQTPSHQVTQMGQEVILRCVPISNHLYFYWYRQILGQKVEFLVSFYNNEISEKSEIFDDQFSVERPDGSNFTLKIRSTKLEDSAMYFCASHKEEVETGNQPQHFGDGTRLSIL.

The chain uses TRBV7-2 and TRBJ2-7; 10 bases match TRBD1. The germline gives CDR1 SGHTA, CDR2 FQGNSA. V shed 0 bases, J shed 4 bases, and the junction held 3 bases outside the gene matches. This CDR3 has 15 residues. CDR3 sequence reads: CASSLAGTGDYEQYF. The CDR3 DNA reads TGTGCCAGCAGCTTAGCCGGGACAGGGGATTACGAGCAGTACTTC.